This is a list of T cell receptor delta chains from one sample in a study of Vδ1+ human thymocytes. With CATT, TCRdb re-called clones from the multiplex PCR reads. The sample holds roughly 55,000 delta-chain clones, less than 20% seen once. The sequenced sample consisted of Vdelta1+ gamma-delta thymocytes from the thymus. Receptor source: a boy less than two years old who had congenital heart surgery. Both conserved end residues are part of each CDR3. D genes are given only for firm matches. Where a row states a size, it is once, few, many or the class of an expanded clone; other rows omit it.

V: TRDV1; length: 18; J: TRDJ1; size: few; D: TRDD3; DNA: TGTGCTCTTGGGGAAGGTCTTCCAGGGGGATTCTACACCGATAAACTCATCTTT; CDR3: CALGEGLPGGFYTDKLIF
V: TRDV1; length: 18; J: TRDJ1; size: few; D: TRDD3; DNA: TGTGCTCTTGGGGAACGGGGGATACGTGGCCTGTACACCGATAAACTCATCTTT; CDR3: CALGERGIRGLYTDKLIF
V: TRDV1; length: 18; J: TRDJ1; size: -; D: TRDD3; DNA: TGTGCTCTTGGGAAGCTTCGCCCATACTGGGGGAACACCGATAAACTCATCTTT; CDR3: CALGKLRPYWGNTDKLIF
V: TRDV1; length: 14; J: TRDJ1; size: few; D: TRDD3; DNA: TGTGCTCTTGGGGAAGTACTGGGGGACACTAAACTCATCTTT; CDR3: CALGEVLGDTKLIF
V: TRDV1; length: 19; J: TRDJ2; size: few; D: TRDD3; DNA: TGTGCTCTTGGGGAAGGCGGTACTGGGGGATACCTTAAGACAGCACAACTCTTCTTT; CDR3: CALGEGGTGGYLKTAQLFF
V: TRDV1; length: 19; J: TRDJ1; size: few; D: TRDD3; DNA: TGTGCTCTTGGGGAGGTCCGCTACGTATGGGGGACATACACCGATAAACTCATCTTT; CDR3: CALGEVRYVWGTYTDKLIF
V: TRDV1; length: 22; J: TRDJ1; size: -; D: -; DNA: TGTGCTCTTGGGGAACCCTCGCGGCCTTTCCGAAGGTGGAAACCGTACACCGATAAACTCATCTTT; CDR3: CALGEPSRPFRRWKPYTDKLIF
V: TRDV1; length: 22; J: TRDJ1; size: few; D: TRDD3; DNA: TGTGCTCTTAGGGAACTAGTACTCCCTACCGCCAACTGGGGATGGGGGGCCGATAAACTCATCTTT; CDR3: CALRELVLPTANWGWGADKLIF
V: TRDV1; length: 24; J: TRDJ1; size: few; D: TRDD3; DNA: TGTGCTCTTGGGGAACGGAATATCCTAAGCTGGGGGATCCCCCCTCTCCCGTACACCGATAAACTCATCTTT; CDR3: CALGERNILSWGIPPLPYTDKLIF
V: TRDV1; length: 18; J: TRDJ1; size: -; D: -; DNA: TGTGCTCTTGGGGAGTTATTCCTTACGATGGGGGACACCGATAAACTCATCTTT; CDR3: CALGELFLTMGDTDKLIF
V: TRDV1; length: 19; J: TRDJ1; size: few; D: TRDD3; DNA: TGTGCTCTTGGGGCAGCTCAGCCCTTCCCACGTACTGGGGGACCTAAACTCATCTTT; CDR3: CALGAAQPFPRTGGPKLIF
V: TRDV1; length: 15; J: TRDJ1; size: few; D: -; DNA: TGTGCTCTTAGCACTGTACTGGGATTAGCGGATAAACTCATCTTT; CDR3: CALSTVLGLADKLIF
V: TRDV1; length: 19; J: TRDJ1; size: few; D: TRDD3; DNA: TGTGCTCTTGGGGAACCCCTCCTCGTACTGGGGGATACCACCGATAAACTCATCTTT; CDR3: CALGEPLLVLGDTTDKLIF
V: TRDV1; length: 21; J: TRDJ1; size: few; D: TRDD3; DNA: TGTGCTCTTGGGGAATACGGACCCTACTGGGGGATTCTACCCAGGACCGATAAACTCATCTTT; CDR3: CALGEYGPYWGILPRTDKLIF
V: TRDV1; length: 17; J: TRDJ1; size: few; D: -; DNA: TGTGCTCTTGGGGAAGAACGGGGGTGCATCGGGACCGATAAACTCATCTTT; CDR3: CALGEERGCIGTDKLIF
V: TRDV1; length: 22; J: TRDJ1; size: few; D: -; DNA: TGTGCTCTTGGGGGCACCCCCACTTCCTACGTCGCTGGGGGATGTGAGACCGATAAACTCATCTTT; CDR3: CALGGTPTSYVAGGCETDKLIF
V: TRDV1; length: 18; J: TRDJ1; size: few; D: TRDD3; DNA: TGTGCTCTTGGGGAAGCCCCGTACTGGGGGATATGGAACGATAAACTCATCTTT; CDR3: CALGEAPYWGIWNDKLIF
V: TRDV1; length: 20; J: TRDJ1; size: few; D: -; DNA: TGTGCTCTTGGGGAAAAGTGCCCCGGGGACTTTAAAGCTTACACCGATAAACTCATCTTT; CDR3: CALGEKCPGDFKAYTDKLIF
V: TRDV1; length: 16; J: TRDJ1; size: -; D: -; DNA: TGTGCTCTTGGGGAACCGCACCTCCCGTACACCGATAAACTCATCTTT; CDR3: CALGEPHLPYTDKLIF
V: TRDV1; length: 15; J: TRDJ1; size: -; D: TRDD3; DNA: TGTGCTCTTGGGGAAGTAAGAAGCGTACTGGGGGGGCTCATCTTT; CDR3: CALGEVRSVLGGLIF
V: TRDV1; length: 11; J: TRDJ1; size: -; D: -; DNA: TGTGCTCTTGGGGAACAGTATAAACTCATCTTT; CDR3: CALGEQYKLIF
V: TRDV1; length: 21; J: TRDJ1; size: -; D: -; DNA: TGTGCTCTTGGGAATCGCCTTCTTCGACTTGGGGGGCGGTTGTACACCGATAAACCCATCTTT; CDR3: CALGNRLLRLGGRLYTDKPIF
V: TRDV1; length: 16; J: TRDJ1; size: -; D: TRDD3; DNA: TGTGCTCTTGGGGAAAACTGGGGATTGAGAACCGATAAACTCATCTTT; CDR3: CALGENWGLRTDKLIF
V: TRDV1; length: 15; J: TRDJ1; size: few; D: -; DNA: TGTGCTCTTGGGGAATATCGTCTCTTCGGCGATAAACTCATCTTT; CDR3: CALGEYRLFGDKLIF
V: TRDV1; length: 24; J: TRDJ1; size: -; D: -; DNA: TGTGCTCTTGGGGAACTGCTCTCCTTCCAACCAACGAGCGGAGAATTGGGGGCTTCTACTAAACTCATCTTT; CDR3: CALGELLSFQPTSGELGASTKLIF
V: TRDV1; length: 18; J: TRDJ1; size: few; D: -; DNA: TGTGCTCTTGGGGAACTTAGGCCTCTGTGGGGAGAAACCGATAAACTCATCTTT; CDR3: CALGELRPLWGETDKLIF
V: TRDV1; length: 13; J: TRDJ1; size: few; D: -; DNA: TGTGCTCTTGGGGAACCCTGGGCCGATAAACTCATCTTT; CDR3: CALGEPWADKLIF
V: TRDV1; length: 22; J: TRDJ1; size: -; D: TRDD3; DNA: TGTGCTCTTGGGGAACTGACCTTCCTACGTTTTACTGGGGGATACGGGACCGATAAACTCATCTTT; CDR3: CALGELTFLRFTGGYGTDKLIF
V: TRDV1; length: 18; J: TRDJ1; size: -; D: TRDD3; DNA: TGTGCTCTTGGGGAATTCCCACTGGGGGATATTGGAGCGATTAAACTCATCTTT; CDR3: CALGEFPLGDIGAIKLIF
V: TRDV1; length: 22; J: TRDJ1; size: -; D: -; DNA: TGTGCTCTTGGGCCTCGGCCTTCCTACGTGGCTGGGGGATTCCGGTACACCGATAAACTCATCTTT; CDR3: CALGPRPSYVAGGFRYTDKLIF
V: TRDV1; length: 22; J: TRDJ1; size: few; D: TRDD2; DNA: TGTGCTCTTGGGGTCTCCACTTCCTACATAGGGCTGGGGCTTCGGTACACCGATAAACTCATCTTT; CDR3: CALGVSTSYIGLGLRYTDKLIF
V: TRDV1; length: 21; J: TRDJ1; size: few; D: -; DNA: TGTGCTCTTGGGGTTCCAGGCCTTCCTAGAGCCTGGGGGATCTTTGGCGATAAACTCATCTTT; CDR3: CALGVPGLPRAWGIFGDKLIF
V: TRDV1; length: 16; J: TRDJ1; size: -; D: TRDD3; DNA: TGTGCTCTTGGGGGTACTGGGGGCCCGTACACCGATAAACTCATCTTT; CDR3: CALGGTGGPYTDKLIF
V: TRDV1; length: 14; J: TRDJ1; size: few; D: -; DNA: TGTGCCCTTGGGGAATTCGGCCGGACCGATAAACTCATCTTT; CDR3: CALGEFGRTDKLIF
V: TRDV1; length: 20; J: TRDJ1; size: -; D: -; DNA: TGTGCTCTTGGGGAAAGAAGAGGCCTACGATGGGGGGTTCGTTTAGATAAACTCATCTTT; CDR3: CALGERRGLRWGVRLDKLIF
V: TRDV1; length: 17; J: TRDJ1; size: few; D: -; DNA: TGTGCTCTTGGGGAAATCCCTATAGGCTTTAGTTTGGGTAAACTCATCTTT; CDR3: CALGEIPIGFSLGKLIF
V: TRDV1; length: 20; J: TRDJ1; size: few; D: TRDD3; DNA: TGTGCTCTTGGGGAACTACGGTCTTTTTACTGGGGGCCGGACGTCGATAAACTCATCTTT; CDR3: CALGELRSFYWGPDVDKLIF
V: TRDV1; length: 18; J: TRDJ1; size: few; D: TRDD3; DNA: TGTGCTCTTGGGGGGAATCTACTGGGGGAGATTAAGGGGCATAAACTCATCTTT; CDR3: CALGGNLLGEIKGHKLIF
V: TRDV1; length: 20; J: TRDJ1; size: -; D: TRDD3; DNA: TGTGCTCTTGGGGAACTACCGGACTGGAGGGGGGATACGCTAACCGATAAACTCATCTTT; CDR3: CALGELPDWRGDTLTDKLIF
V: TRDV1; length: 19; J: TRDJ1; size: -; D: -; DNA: TGTGCTCTTGGGGGACGATCGGGTCAAAAGGGAGCGTACACCGATAAACTCATCTTT; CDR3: CALGGRSGQKGAYTDKLIF
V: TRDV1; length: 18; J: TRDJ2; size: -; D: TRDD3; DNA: TGTGCTCTTGGGAATGGGGGGATACGCTTTACGATGACAGCACAACTCTTCTTT; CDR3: CALGNGGIRFTMTAQLFF
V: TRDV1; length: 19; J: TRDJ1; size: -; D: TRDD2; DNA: TGTGCTCTTGGGAAACCACACCTTCCTAGTTCCTGGTACACCGATAAACTCATCTTT; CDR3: CALGKPHLPSSWYTDKLIF